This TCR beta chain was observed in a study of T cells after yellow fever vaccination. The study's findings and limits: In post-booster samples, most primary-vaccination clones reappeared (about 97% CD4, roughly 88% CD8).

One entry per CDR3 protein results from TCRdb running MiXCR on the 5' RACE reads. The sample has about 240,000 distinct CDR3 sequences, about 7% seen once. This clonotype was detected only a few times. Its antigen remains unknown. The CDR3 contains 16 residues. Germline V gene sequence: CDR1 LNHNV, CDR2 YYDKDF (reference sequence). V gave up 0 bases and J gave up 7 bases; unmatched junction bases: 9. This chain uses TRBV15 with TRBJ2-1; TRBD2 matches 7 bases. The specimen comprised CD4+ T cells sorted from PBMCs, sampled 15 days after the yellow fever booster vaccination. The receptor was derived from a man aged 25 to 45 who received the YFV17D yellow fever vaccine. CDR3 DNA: TGTGCCACCAGCAGAGATGCGGGAGCCGCGAGGAATGAGCAGTTCTTC. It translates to CATSRDAGAARNEQFF.